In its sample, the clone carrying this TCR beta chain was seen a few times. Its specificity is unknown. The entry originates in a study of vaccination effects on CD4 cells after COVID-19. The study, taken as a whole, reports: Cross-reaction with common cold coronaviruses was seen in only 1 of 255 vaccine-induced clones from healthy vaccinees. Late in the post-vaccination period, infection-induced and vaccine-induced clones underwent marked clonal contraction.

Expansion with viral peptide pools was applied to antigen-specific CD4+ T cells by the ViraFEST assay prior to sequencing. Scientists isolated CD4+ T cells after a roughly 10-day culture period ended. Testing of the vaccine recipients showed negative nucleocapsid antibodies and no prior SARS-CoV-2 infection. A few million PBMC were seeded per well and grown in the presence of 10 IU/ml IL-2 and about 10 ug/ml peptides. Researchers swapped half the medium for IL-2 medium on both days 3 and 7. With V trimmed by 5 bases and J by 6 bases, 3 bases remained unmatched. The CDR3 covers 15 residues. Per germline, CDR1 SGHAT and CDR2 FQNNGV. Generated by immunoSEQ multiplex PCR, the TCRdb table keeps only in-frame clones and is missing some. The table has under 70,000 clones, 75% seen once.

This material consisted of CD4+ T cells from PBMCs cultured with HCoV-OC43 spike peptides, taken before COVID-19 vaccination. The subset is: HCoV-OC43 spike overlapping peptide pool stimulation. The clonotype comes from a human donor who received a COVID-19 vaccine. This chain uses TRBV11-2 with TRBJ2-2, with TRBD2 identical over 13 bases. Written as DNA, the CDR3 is TGTGCCAGCAGCCGCGGGACTAGCGGGGCCGGGGAGCTGTTTTTT. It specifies CASSRGTSGAGELFF. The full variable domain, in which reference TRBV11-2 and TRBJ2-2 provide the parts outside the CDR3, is EAGVAQSPRYKIIEKRQSVAFWCNPISGHATLYWYQQILGQGPKLLIQFQNNGVVDDSQLPKDRFSAERLKGVDSTLKIQPAKLEDSAVYLCASSRGTSGAGELFFGEGSRLTVL.